These T cell receptor beta chains were read from a single sample in a study of OX40 agonist ivuxolimab in advanced cancers. The protocol was immunoSEQ multiplex PCR, while the TCRdb copy is restricted to in-frame clones and leaves out a portion. The repertoire has about 23,000 clones, approximately 80% of them found once; the top ten carry roughly 18%. The material was CD4+ or CD8+ T cells sorted from blood, obtained in a trial of the OX40 agonist ivuxolimab. All receptors come from an adult with an advanced solid tumor such as melanoma, head and neck, liver or kidney cancer. CDR3s include the opening cysteine and the closing phenylalanine or tryptophan. Fields, in order: CDR3 protein, CDR3 DNA, clone size, V gene, D gene, J gene. D genes are given only for firm matches. Expanded clones are given a class, and other clones once, few, many or no size at all.

CDR3 protein: CASSSRPGGDSSYNEQFF
CDR3 DNA: TGTGCCAGCAGCTCGAGGCCCGGGGGAGACAGCTCCTACAATGAGCAGTTCTTC
clone size: .
V gene: TRBV7-2
D gene: .
J gene: TRBJ2-1

CDR3 protein: CASSLRGRGEQFF
CDR3 DNA: TGTGCCAGCAGCTTAAGGGGGCGGGGTGAGCAGTTCTTC
clone size: once
V gene: TRBV7-2
D gene: .
J gene: TRBJ2-1

CDR3 protein: CASSFAPGGGDGYTF
CDR3 DNA: TGTGCCAGCAGCTTTGCACCCGGCGGGGGCGATGGCTACACCTTC
clone size: .
V gene: TRBV7-2
D gene: .
J gene: TRBJ1-2

CDR3 protein: CASSPGTSGGQTQYF
CDR3 DNA: TGTGCCAGCAGCCCCGGGACTAGCGGGGGACAGACCCAGTACTTC
clone size: .
V gene: TRBV7-2
D gene: TRBD2
J gene: TRBJ2-5

CDR3 protein: CASSYPEGSSYEQYF
CDR3 DNA: TGTGCCAGCAGCTACCCCGAGGGCTCCTCCTACGAGCAGTACTTC
clone size: .
V gene: TRBV7-9
D gene: .
J gene: TRBJ2-7

CDR3 protein: CASSIGPQLELFF
CDR3 DNA: TGTGCCAGCAGCATAGGACCGCAGTTAGAGCTGTTTTTT
clone size: .
V gene: TRBV11-3
D gene: .
J gene: TRBJ2-2

CDR3 protein: CASSDGGSTDTQYF
CDR3 DNA: TGTGCCAGCAGTGACGGCGGGAGCACAGATACGCAGTATTTT
clone size: few
V gene: TRBV6-4
D gene: .
J gene: TRBJ2-3

CDR3 protein: CASSVASGTHNEQFF
CDR3 DNA: TGTGCCAGCAGTGTGGCTAGCGGGACCCACAATGAGCAGTTCTTC
clone size: .
V gene: TRBV6-4
D gene: TRBD2
J gene: TRBJ2-1

CDR3 protein: CASSERAGGFNEKLFF
CDR3 DNA: TGTGCCAGCAGTGAAAGGGCAGGGGGTTTTAATGAAAAACTGTTTTTT
clone size: once
V gene: TRBV2
D gene: TRBD1
J gene: TRBJ1-4

CDR3 protein: CASRINWDSHEQYF
CDR3 DNA: TGTGCCAGTAGAATCAATTGGGACAGCCACGAGCAGTACTTC
clone size: .
V gene: TRBV19
D gene: TRBD1
J gene: TRBJ2-7

CDR3 protein: CASSIRGDTQYF
CDR3 DNA: TGCGCCAGCAGCATCCGGGGGGATACGCAGTATTTT
clone size: .
V gene: TRBV10-2
D gene: .
J gene: TRBJ2-3

CDR3 protein: CSVEVGNIQYF
CDR3 DNA: TGCAGCGTTGAGGTTGGAAACATTCAGTACTTC
clone size: .
V gene: TRBV29-1
D gene: .
J gene: TRBJ2-4

CDR3 protein: CASSLDAGGRYEQYF
CDR3 DNA: TGTGCCAGCAGCTTAGACGCAGGGGGGAGGTACGAGCAGTACTTC
clone size: .
V gene: TRBV11-2
D gene: .
J gene: TRBJ2-7

CDR3 protein: CASSLSGGPYNEQFF
CDR3 DNA: TGTGCCAGCAGTTTGTCTGGGGGGCCCTACAATGAGCAGTTCTTC
clone size: .
V gene: TRBV27
D gene: .
J gene: TRBJ2-1

CDR3 protein: CASSIGFGTGANVLTF
CDR3 DNA: TGTGCCAGTAGTATAGGATTTGGGACTGGGGCCAACGTCCTGACTTTC
clone size: .
V gene: TRBV19
D gene: .
J gene: TRBJ2-6

CDR3 protein: CASSPSGYGTEAFF
CDR3 DNA: TGTGCCAGCAGCCCCAGTGGGTATGGGACAGAAGCTTTCTTT
clone size: .
V gene: TRBV5-4
D gene: .
J gene: TRBJ1-1

CDR3 protein: CASSQVPPSESGNTIYF
CDR3 DNA: TGCGCCAGCAGCCAAGTCCCACCGTCAGAGTCTGGAAACACCATATATTTT
clone size: .
V gene: TRBV4-1
D gene: .
J gene: TRBJ1-3

CDR3 protein: CASSLEETGGNGYTF
CDR3 DNA: TGTGCCAGCAGCTTGGAGGAGACAGGAGGGAATGGCTACACCTTC
clone size: .
V gene: TRBV7-6
D gene: .
J gene: TRBJ1-2

CDR3 protein: CASSVTGNTGELFF
CDR3 DNA: TGTGCCAGCAGCGTGACGGGAAACACCGGGGAGCTGTTTTTT
clone size: .
V gene: TRBV9
D gene: .
J gene: TRBJ2-2

CDR3 protein: CASSDNRDNTIYF
CDR3 DNA: TGTGCCAGCAGCGACAACAGGGACAACACCATATATTTT
clone size: .
V gene: TRBV13
D gene: .
J gene: TRBJ1-3

CDR3 protein: CSVAAADTQYF
CDR3 DNA: TGCAGTGTGGCTGCTGCAGATACGCAGTATTTT
clone size: .
V gene: TRBV20-1
D gene: .
J gene: TRBJ2-3

CDR3 protein: CASRDGGSRQFF
CDR3 DNA: TGTGCCAGCAGAGACGGGGGGAGTCGGCAGTTCTTC
clone size: medium-sized
V gene: TRBV6-5
D gene: TRBD2
J gene: TRBJ2-1

CDR3 protein: CATSKGRQGWTDTQYF
CDR3 DNA: TGTGCCACCAGCAAGGGTCGACAGGGTTGGACAGATACGCAGTATTTT
clone size: .
V gene: TRBV15
D gene: TRBD1
J gene: TRBJ2-3

CDR3 protein: CASCRPDTEAFF
CDR3 DNA: TGTGCCAGCTGCCGTCCGGACACTGAAGCCTTCTTT
clone size: .
V gene: TRBV5-6
D gene: .
J gene: TRBJ1-1

CDR3 protein: CASSRIGARQGEAFF
CDR3 DNA: TGTGCCAGCAGCCGGATCGGGGCCCGACAGGGTGAAGCTTTCTTT
clone size: .
V gene: TRBV7-3
D gene: TRBD1
J gene: TRBJ1-1

CDR3 protein: CASSPSGEASQYF
CDR3 DNA: TGTGCCAGCAGCCCAAGCGGGGAGGCCTCGCAGTATTTT
clone size: .
V gene: TRBV7-3
D gene: TRBD2
J gene: TRBJ2-3

CDR3 protein: CASSGISGRTDTQYF
CDR3 DNA: TGTGCCAGCAGCGGAATTAGCGGGAGGACAGATACGCAGTATTTT
clone size: .
V gene: TRBV9
D gene: TRBD2
J gene: TRBJ2-3

CDR3 protein: CASSLSGTGSSEQYF
CDR3 DNA: TGTGCCAGCAGCTTATCCGGGACAGGGTCTAGCGAGCAGTACTTC
clone size: few
V gene: TRBV5-8
D gene: TRBD1
J gene: TRBJ2-7

CDR3 protein: CAWSVTSGDFETQYF
CDR3 DNA: TGTGCCTGGAGTGTGACTAGCGGGGATTTTGAGACCCAGTACTTC
clone size: once
V gene: TRBV30
D gene: TRBD2
J gene: TRBJ2-5

CDR3 protein: CASSLRTGGDGYTF
CDR3 DNA: TGCGCCAGCAGCTTGCGGACAGGGGGCGATGGCTACACCTTC
clone size: .
V gene: TRBV5-1
D gene: TRBD1
J gene: TRBJ1-2

CDR3 protein: CASSLDPYGYTF
CDR3 DNA: TGTGCCAGCAGCCTGGACCCCTATGGCTACACCTTC
clone size: .
V gene: TRBV5-3
D gene: .
J gene: TRBJ1-2

CDR3 protein: CASSFSGLNTEAFF
CDR3 DNA: TGTGCCAGCAGCTTCTCGGGCTTGAACACTGAAGCTTTCTTT
clone size: .
V gene: TRBV7-8
D gene: .
J gene: TRBJ1-1

CDR3 protein: CASSHPLDRGRVTEAFF
CDR3 DNA: TGCGCCAGCAGCCACCCCTTAGACAGGGGGCGCGTCACTGAAGCTTTCTTT
clone size: .
V gene: TRBV4-1
D gene: TRBD1
J gene: TRBJ1-1

CDR3 protein: CASSSDPGVANIQYF
CDR3 DNA: TGTGCCAGCAGCTCCGACCCAGGGGTGGCGAACATTCAGTACTTC
clone size: few
V gene: TRBV6-5
D gene: .
J gene: TRBJ2-4

CDR3 protein: CAARRGRGEKLFF
CDR3 DNA: TGTGCCGCAAGAAGGGGTAGAGGCGAAAAACTGTTTTTT
clone size: .
V gene: TRBV10-3
D gene: .
J gene: TRBJ1-4

CDR3 protein: CASSSDGRDPYF
CDR3 DNA: TGTGCCAGCAGCTCAGATGGCAGGGACCCGTACTTC
clone size: medium-sized
V gene: TRBV7-9
D gene: .
J gene: TRBJ2-5

CDR3 protein: CASSTGQGAKYGYTF
CDR3 DNA: TGTGCCAGCAGCACCGGACAGGGGGCCAAATATGGCTACACCTTC
clone size: .
V gene: TRBV27
D gene: TRBD1
J gene: TRBJ1-2

CDR3 protein: CASSQEQGPYGYTF
CDR3 DNA: TGCGCCAGCAGCCAAGAACAGGGCCCCTATGGCTACACCTTC
clone size: .
V gene: TRBV4-1
D gene: .
J gene: TRBJ1-2

CDR3 protein: CASSHYLGVFRTGGKKGTGELFF
CDR3 DNA: TGCGCCAGCAGTCATTATCTCGGGGTCTTTAGGACAGGAGGCAAAAAAGGCACCGGGGAGCTGTTTTTT
clone size: .
V gene: TRBV23-1
D gene: TRBD1
J gene: TRBJ2-2

CDR3 protein: CASSTGGAVNIQYF
CDR3 DNA: TGTGCCAGCAGCACCGGGGGCGCGGTAAACATTCAGTACTTC
clone size: few
V gene: TRBV5-6
D gene: .
J gene: TRBJ2-4

CDR3 protein: CASSMGREPTDTQYF
CDR3 DNA: TGTGCCAGTAGTATGGGGCGGGAGCCCACAGATACGCAGTATTTT
clone size: once
V gene: TRBV19
D gene: TRBD2
J gene: TRBJ2-3

CDR3 protein: CASSYTAGYYEQYF
CDR3 DNA: TGTGCCAGCAGTTACACAGCGGGCTACTACGAGCAGTACTTC
clone size: .
V gene: TRBV7-2
D gene: .
J gene: TRBJ2-7

CDR3 protein: CASGRGGYNEQFF
CDR3 DNA: TGTGCCAGCGGGAGAGGGGGGTACAATGAGCAGTTCTTC
clone size: .
V gene: TRBV6-4
D gene: .
J gene: TRBJ2-1

CDR3 protein: CASTRGGLTDTQYF
CDR3 DNA: TGTGCCAGCACGCGGGGGGGGCTGACAGATACGCAGTATTTT
clone size: .
V gene: TRBV6-5
D gene: TRBD2
J gene: TRBJ2-3

CDR3 protein: CASSEREGAFNEQYF
CDR3 DNA: TGTGCCAGCAGCGAACGGGAGGGGGCTTTCAACGAGCAGTACTTC
clone size: .
V gene: TRBV14
D gene: .
J gene: TRBJ2-7

CDR3 protein: CASSGLIDQPQHF
CDR3 DNA: TGTGCCAGCAGCGGTCTTATTGATCAGCCCCAGCATTTT
clone size: .
V gene: TRBV7-2
D gene: .
J gene: TRBJ1-5